The next 20 T cell receptor beta chains were all read from a single sample in a study of blood T cell repertoires in COVID-19. Here immunoSEQ multiplex PCR was the method, and the copy in TCRdb shows in-frame clones only, minus some. The table lists about 99,000 clones, 89% of them singletons. The sample consisted of peripheral blood. These receptors all come from a woman aged 80 or over in a cohort sampled during active COVID-19.

V usage is TRBV5-8 and J usage is TRBJ1-1; possibly TRBD1 for D (5 bases). Trimming shortened V by 9 bases and J by 4 bases, and 19 bases separated the two germline ends. Germline CDR1 is SGHTS and CDR2 is YDEGEE. This CDR3 contains 14 residues. As DNA, the CDR3 is TGTGCCACCGTACTGGGGACCGGGAGCACTGAAGCTTTCTTT. This gives the protein CATVLGTGSTEAFF. Full variable domain (missing parts from reference TRBV5-8 and TRBJ1-1): EAGVTQSPTHLIKTRGQQATLRCSPISGHTSVYWYQQALGLGLQFLLWYDEGEERNRGNFPPRFSGRQFPNYSSELNVNALELEDSALYLCATVLGTGSTEAFFGQGTRLTVV.

The count of this clone is one. The chain uses TRBV3-1 (or the pseudogene TRBV3-2) and TRBJ2-7; 10 nucleotides agree with TRBD2. Germline CDR1 LGHDT, CDR2 YNNKEL (reference sequence). The CDR3 loop spans 18 amino acids. The ends lost 0 bases at V and 4 bases at J; junction bases unmatched: 12. The CDR3 sequence: CASSQDLPSSGRRYEQYF. The CDR3 region has the DNA TGTGCCAGCAGCCAAGACCTTCCGTCTAGCGGGAGAAGGTACGAGCAGTACTTC.

The chain recombines TRBV18 with TRBJ1-1, with TRBD1 matching over 11 bases. The V gene's germline CDR1 is KGHSH and CDR2 LQKENI. This CDR3 contains 15 residues. Trimming at V came to 2 bases and at J to 5 bases, leaving 4 bases not matched to a gene. DNA of the CDR3: TGTGCCAGCTCACCAGGGACAGGGGGGGGGACTGAAGCTTTCTTT. It yields the protein CASSPGTGGGTEAFF.

This clone was recorded only once. This sequence joins TRBV19 and TRBJ1-2, with 7 bases that match TRBD1. The junction had 17 bases not matched to a gene; V was cut back by 5 bases and J by 11 bases. The CDR3 length is 15 residues. CDR1 and CDR2 from the germline V gene are LNHDA and SQIVND (reference sequence). The CDR3 reads CASSDLLQGRSRYTF. Written as DNA, the CDR3 is TGTGCCAGTAGTGACCTACTACAGGGGAGGAGTAGGTACACCTTC.

V gene TRBV6-2 or TRBV6-3 combines with J gene TRBJ1-1; D remains ambiguous. The CDR3 extends over 15 amino acids. Germline V gene lookup returns CDR1 MNHEY and CDR2 SVGEGT. Deletions cut 0 bases from V and 5 bases from J, with 13 bases between. The CDR3 loop is CASSYSEGGGTEAFF. For the CDR3, the DNA is TGTGCCAGCAGTTACTCCGAGGGAGGAGGGACTGAAGCTTTCTTT.

This rearrangement joins TRBV19 to TRBJ1-1; TRBD1 agrees at 7 bases. V shed 4 bases, J shed 6 bases, and the junction held 5 bases outside the gene matches. This CDR3 contains 13 residues. Germline V gives CDR1 LNHDA, CDR2 SQIVND (reference sequence). CDR3 in DNA: TGTGCCAGTAGTAGCCGACAGGGCCCTGAAGCTTTCTTT. Encoded protein: CASSSRQGPEAFF.

The chain employs TRBV7-3 and TRBJ2-2; TRBD2 aligns across 8 bases. This CDR3 comprises 14 residues. V was pared by 4 bases and J by 6 bases, with 4 bases of the junction left unmatched. Germline V gene lookup returns CDR1 SGHTA and CDR2 FQGTGA. This CDR3 reads CASSSAGASGELFF. CDR3 nucleotide sequence: TGTGCCAGCAGCTCAGCGGGGGCCTCCGGGGAGCTGTTTTTT.

The V and J genes are TRBV5-5 and TRBJ2-7, with TRBD2 identical over 7 bases. The CDR3 has 17 amino acids. With V trimmed by 1 base and J by 0 bases, 10 bases remained unmatched. The germline V gene has CDR1 SGHKS and CDR2 YYEKEE (reference sequence). CDR3 sequence reads: CASSLTLAGGSSYEQYF. CDR3 coding DNA: TGTGCCAGCAGCTTGACCTTAGCGGGTGGGAGCTCCTACGAGCAGTACTTC. Filled out from reference TRBV5-5 and TRBJ2-7, the complete variable domain reads DAGVTQSPTHLIKTRGQQVTLRCSPISGHKSVSWYQQVLGQGPQFIFQYYEKEERGRGNFPDRFSARQFPNYSSELNVNALLLGDSALYLCASSLTLAGGSSYEQYFGPGTRLTVT.

This chain connects TRBV7-8 to TRBJ2-1; the match to TRBD2 covers 9 bases. J was trimmed by 8 bases and V by 7 bases; bases with no gene match: 12. This CDR3 is 15 amino acids long. Germline CDR1 reads SGHVS; CDR2 reads FQNEAQ. The CDR3 is CASTPSGREGDEQFF. In nucleotides, the CDR3 is TGTGCCAGCACTCCTTCCGGGCGGGAGGGGGATGAGCAGTTCTTC.

This chain uses TRBV6-5 with TRBJ2-7; perhaps TRBD2 as D (7 bases). In germline, CDR1 is MNHEY, CDR2 SVGAGI. The CDR3 extends over 15 amino acids. Trimming pared 8 bases from V and 2 bases from J, leaving 19 bases between. The CDR3 region has the DNA TGTGCCAGCGCCAACGAGGGGGGGGCGACCTACGAGCAGTACTTC. Amino acids: CASANEGGATYEQYF.

The gene calls are TRBV2 and TRBJ2-7; weak D call: TRBD2 (5 bases). The germline gives CDR1 SNHLY, CDR2 FYNNEI. The CDR3 length is 14 residues. The ends were cut back, 6 bases at V and 0 bases at J, with 12 bases in the middle. The CDR3 here is CASRLLRDSYEQYF. CDR3 nucleotide sequence: TGTGCCAGCAGACTCCTCCGGGACTCCTACGAGCAGTACTTC.

This chain connects TRBV15 to TRBJ2-3; 9 positions agree with TRBD2. The CDR3 covers 15 residues. V trimming: 3 bases; J trimming: 2 bases; junction bases outside the gene matches: 3. Germline CDR1 is LNHNV and CDR2 is YYDKDF (reference sequence). The CDR3 nucleotides read TGTGCCACCAGCAGGACTAGCGGTTTCACAGATACGCAGTATTTT. It is translated as CATSRTSGFTDTQYF.

The CDR3 sequence: CASSLGQGEASSEKLFF. The CDR3 DNA reads TGCGCCAGCAGCCTCGGACAGGGGGAAGCGTCTAGTGAAAAACTGTTTTTT. The rearrangement links TRBV5-1 to TRBJ1-4; the match to TRBD1 covers 10 bases. The CDR3 contains 17 residues. The V gene's germline CDR1 is SGHRS and CDR2 YFSETQ. V lost 4 bases, J lost 7 bases, and 13 bases stayed unmatched.

V gene TRBV6-5 combines with J gene TRBJ1-4; TRBD1 might be the D (5 bases). V shed 6 bases and J shed 4 bases, with 12 bases lying between them. The CDR3 covers 14 residues. Germline loops: CDR1 MNHEY, CDR2 SVGAGI. The CDR3 DNA is TGTGCCAGCAGGAGCGGGGGGGGTAATGAAAAACTGTTTTTT. This sequence encodes CASRSGGGNEKLFF.

V and J are TRBV7-9 and TRBJ2-2, with 7 positions matching TRBD2. Looked up from germline, CDR1 is SEHNR and CDR2 is FQNEAQ (reference sequence). The V gene end was trimmed by 5 bases and the J gene end by 0 bases; junction bases not matched to a gene: 6. The CDR3 is made up of 16 amino acids. The CDR3 spells CASSPNLAANTGELFF. CDR3 nucleotides: TGTGCCAGCAGCCCTAACCTAGCGGCGAACACCGGGGAGCTGTTTTTT.

The gene calls are TRBV29-1 and TRBJ2-7, with TRBD1 as a possible D gene (5 bases). Per germline, CDR1 SQVTM and CDR2 ANQGSEA. The CDR3 is 13 amino acids. Trimming took off 2 bases at V and 1 base at J, with 9 bases between the two ends. The CDR3: CSVEFDRSYEQYF. CDR3 coding DNA: TGCAGCGTTGAATTCGACAGATCCTACGAGCAGTACTTC.

The chain recombines TRBV6-5 with TRBJ2-1; D unresolved. The CDR3 contains 13 residues. Trimming took off 3 bases at V and 14 bases at J, with 17 bases between the two ends. Germline values: CDR1 MNHEY, CDR2 SVGAGI. In DNA form, the CDR3 reads TGTGCCAGCAGTTATTCGCCGCAGTCCCCAGAGTTCTTC. Amino acid sequence: CASSYSPQSPEFF.

The rearrangement uses TRBV28 and TRBJ1-2, with D maybe TRBD1 (5 bases). V gave up 3 bases and J gave up 6 bases, with 17 bases separating them. The CDR3 has 15 residues. Germline CDR1 reads MDHEN; CDR2 reads SYDVKM. Written as DNA, the CDR3 is TGTGCCAGCAGTTTCCAGTGGGGCCCGCGTGATGGCTACACCTTC. Translating it yields CASSFQWGPRDGYTF.

V and J are TRBV6-5 and TRBJ2-5; 9 bases align to TRBD1. The germline V gene has CDR1 MNHEY and CDR2 SVGAGI. Trimming at V came to 2 bases and at J to 4 bases, leaving 2 bases not matched to a gene. The CDR3 sequence is 14 residues long. The CDR3 coding sequence is TGTGCCAGCAGTTACGGACAGGGGCGAGAGACCCAGTACTTC. The encoded protein is CASSYGQGRETQYF.

This clone was counted a single time. This chain connects TRBV7-9 to TRBJ1-1; D ambiguous. Trimming took 3 bases from V and 2 from J, leaving 7 bases between them. The CDR3 spans 13 residues. CDR1 and CDR2 (germline): SEHNR, FQNEAQ (reference sequence). The CDR3 sequence: CASSFSINTEAFF. For the CDR3, the DNA is TGTGCCAGCAGCTTTTCAATCAACACTGAAGCTTTCTTT.